The 8 T cell receptor beta chains presented below share a single source sample, sequenced in a study of shared clonotypes between healthy human individuals (dated by TCRdb to about 2020). The library was made by the immunoSEQ multiplex PCR assay. TCRdb took over this immuneACCESS table, retaining in-frame rearrangements with V and J assigned. Such tables are incomplete; in checked studies, under half of the missing clones stem from an unresolved V gene, and the remainder is unexplained. The sample table lists 1.6 million or so clones, approximately 98.5% of them with a count of one. Of the sample, roughly 0.36% is held by the ten largest clones. Sequencing used naive CD4+ T cells sorted from blood. The cell subset or site label corresponds to: CD45RA+ positively selected. The receptors stem from a man under 40 in good health.

V usage is TRBV5-1 and J usage is TRBJ2-7, with a weak D call TRBD1 (6 bases). V was shortened by 0 bases and J by 3 bases, with 10 bases between the two germline ends. The CDR3 is made up of 14 amino acids. The germline gives CDR1 SGHRS, CDR2 YFSETQ. The chain's CDR3 is CASSLERTDYEQYF. CDR3 nucleotide sequence: TGCGCCAGCAGCTTGGAGAGGACAGACTACGAGCAGTACTTC.

A word on this clone: Different DNA sequences within this sample yield the same CDR3. The rearrangement uses TRBV5-6 and TRBJ2-7; no reliable D call. Trimming removed 5 bases from V and 3 bases from J, with 6 bases in between. Germline V CDR1 and CDR2: SGHDT, YYEEEE. CDR3 length equals 11 residues. The CDR3 region has the DNA TGTGCCAGCAGTAGGGACTACGAGCAGTACTTC. Its protein is CASSRDYEQYF.

This chain uses TRBV28 with TRBJ1-2; D gene uncertain. Germline values: CDR1 MDHEN, CDR2 SYDVKM. The CDR3 is 12 residues long. V shed 8 bases and J shed 5 bases, with 12 bases lying between them. As DNA, the CDR3 is TGTGCCAGCGCCCTTAACCCTTATGGCTACACCTTC. Protein sequence: CASALNPYGYTF.

The chain uses TRBV30 and TRBJ2-2, with 7 positions matching TRBD1. The CDR3 spans 15 residues. The V gene end was trimmed by 0 bases and the J gene end by 0 bases; junction bases not matched to a gene: 1. Germline V gene data show CDR1 as GTSNPN and CDR2 as SVGIG (reference sequence). CDR3 nucleotides: TGTGCCTGGAGTGTGGGACAGACGAACACCGGGGAGCTGTTTTTT. This encodes CAWSVGQTNTGELFF.

The chain recombines TRBV7-2 with TRBJ2-2; 9 bases match TRBD2. The CDR3 has 16 amino acids. Losses at the gene ends were 3 bases for V and 8 bases for J; bases not matched to a gene: 10. Germline V lookup: CDR1 SGHTA, CDR2 FQGNSA. The CDR3 nucleotides read TGTGCCAGCAGCTTCTGGCTGGCGGGAGGGACGGGGGAGCTGTTTTTT. Protein product: CASSFWLAGGTGELFF.

A note on this clone: Other DNA sequences in the same sample also yield this CDR3. The chain recombines TRBV6-6 with TRBJ2-7; D not certain. Per the germline V gene, CDR1 is MNHNY and CDR2 is SVGAGI (reference sequence). This CDR3 is built from 10 residues. Deletions cut 6 bases from V and 4 bases from J, with 4 bases between. The CDR3 nucleotides read TGTGCCAGCAGAGATTACGAGCAGTACTTC. Translating it yields CASRDYEQYF.

This clone was seen only once. V is TRBV7-8 and J is TRBJ2-7, with D possibly TRBD1 on 5 matching bases. Germline V CDR1 and CDR2: SGHVS, FQNEAQ. CDR3 size: 13 residues. Trimming stripped 5 bases from V and 5 bases from J, with 13 bases between. CDR3 sequence (DNA): TGTGCCAGCAGCCTAAGACAGCCCCACGAGCAGTACTTC. Its protein product is CASSLRQPHEQYF.

This chain connects TRBV7-9 to TRBJ2-7; 10 positions match TRBD1. The CDR3 totals 16 residues. The V and J ends lost 0 bases and 8 bases, in that order; junction bases with no gene match: 10. Per the germline V gene, CDR1 is SEHNR and CDR2 is FQNEAQ (reference sequence). CDR3 region: CASSLAGRDRGEKQYF. Here the CDR3 DNA reads TGTGCCAGCAGCTTAGCCGGTCGGGACAGGGGTGAAAAGCAGTACTTC.